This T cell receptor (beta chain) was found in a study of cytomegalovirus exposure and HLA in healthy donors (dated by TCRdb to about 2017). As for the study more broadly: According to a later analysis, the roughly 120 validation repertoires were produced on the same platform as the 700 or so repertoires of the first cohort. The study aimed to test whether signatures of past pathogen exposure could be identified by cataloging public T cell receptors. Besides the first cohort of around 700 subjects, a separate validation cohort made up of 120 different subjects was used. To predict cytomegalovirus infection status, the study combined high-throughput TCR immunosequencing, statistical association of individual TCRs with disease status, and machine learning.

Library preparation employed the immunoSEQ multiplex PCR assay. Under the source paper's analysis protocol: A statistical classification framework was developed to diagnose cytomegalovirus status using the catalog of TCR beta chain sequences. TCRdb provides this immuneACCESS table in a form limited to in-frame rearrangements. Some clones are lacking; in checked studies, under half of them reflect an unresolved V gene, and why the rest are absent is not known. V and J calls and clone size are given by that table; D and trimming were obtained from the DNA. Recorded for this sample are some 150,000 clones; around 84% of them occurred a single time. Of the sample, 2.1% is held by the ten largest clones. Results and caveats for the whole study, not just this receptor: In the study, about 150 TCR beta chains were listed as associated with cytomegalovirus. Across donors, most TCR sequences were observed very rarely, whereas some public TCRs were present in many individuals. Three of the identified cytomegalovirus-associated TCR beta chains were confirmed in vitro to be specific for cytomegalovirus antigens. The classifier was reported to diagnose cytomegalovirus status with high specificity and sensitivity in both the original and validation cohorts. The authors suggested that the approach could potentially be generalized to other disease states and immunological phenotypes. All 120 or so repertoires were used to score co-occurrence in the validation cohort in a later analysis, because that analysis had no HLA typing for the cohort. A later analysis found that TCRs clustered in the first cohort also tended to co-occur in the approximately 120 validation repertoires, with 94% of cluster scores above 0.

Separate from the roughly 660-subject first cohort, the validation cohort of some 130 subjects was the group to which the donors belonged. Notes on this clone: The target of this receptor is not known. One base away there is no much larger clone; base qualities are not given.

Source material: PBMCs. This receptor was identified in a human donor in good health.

The CDR3 is CASSRAGGYPGELFF. The DNA sequence is as follows: TGTGCCAGCAGTCGGGCGGGGGGGTATCCCGGGGAGCTGTTTTTT. Rearrangement joined TRBV7-2 to TRBJ2-2; 9 bases in the middle match TRBD2. Including the terminal cysteine and phenylalanine, the CDR3 comprises 15 residues. Here the CDR3 DNA is all that survives: 45 bases in frame from base 1. Trimming accounts for 6 bases at V and 6 bases at J, while the number of junction bases matched to no gene is 8. The germline V gene gives CDR1 as SGHTA and CDR2 as FQGNSA.